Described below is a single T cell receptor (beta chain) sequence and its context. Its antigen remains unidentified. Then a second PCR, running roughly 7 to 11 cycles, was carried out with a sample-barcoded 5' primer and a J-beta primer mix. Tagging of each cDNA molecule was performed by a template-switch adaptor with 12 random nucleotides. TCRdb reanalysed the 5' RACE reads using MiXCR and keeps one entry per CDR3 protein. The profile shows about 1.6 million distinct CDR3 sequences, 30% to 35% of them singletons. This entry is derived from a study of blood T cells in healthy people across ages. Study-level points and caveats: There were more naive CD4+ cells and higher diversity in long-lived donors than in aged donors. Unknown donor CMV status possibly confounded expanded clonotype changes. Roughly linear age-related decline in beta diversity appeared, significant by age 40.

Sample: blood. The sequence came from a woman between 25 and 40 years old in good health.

CDR3 bases: TGTGCCAGCAGTGAATTTGGGGATAGAAGAGCTTTCTTT. As protein: CASSEFGDRRAFF. The chain joins TRBV6-1 to TRBJ1-1, with unresolved D. CDR1 and CDR2 (germline): MNHNS, SASEGT. Deletions cut 2 bases from V and 10 bases from J, with 14 bases between. CDR3 length: 13 amino acids.